Detailed here is one TCR beta chain. Its antigen is not identified. The sample is drawn from a study of human thymus T cells. Study-wide results and limits: Highly overlapping thymic repertoires in unrelated individuals were reported by related research. Thymic and blood repertoires appeared to show biased V and J gene usage.

Thymus pieces cut out during corrective heart surgery were the tissue that was used. The ends lost 7 bases at V and 3 bases at J; junction bases unmatched: 12. The CDR3 runs 15 residues. Germline V lookup: CDR1 SQVTM, CDR2 ANQGSEA. The table came from immunoSEQ multiplex PCR; TCRdb's copy has only in-frame clones and leaves some out. The table lists more than 70,000 clones, about 96% of them singletons. The clonotype comes from a boy under three years old with a congenital heart defect but otherwise immunologically healthy. The sample consisted of thymus tissue. V is TRBV29-1 and J is TRBJ2-1; 7 bases are a match to TRBD2. The CDR3 loop reads CSARISGPNYNEQFF. CDR3 DNA: TGCAGCGCCAGAATTAGCGGGCCTAACTACAATGAGCAGTTCTTC.